This T cell receptor beta chain came from a study of identical twins. Trimming left V 5 bases short and J 0 bases short, with 17 bases between. This CDR3 is 17 amino acids long. Unique molecular identifiers were present on the cDNA, which also gained a universal primer site by template switching. MiXCR, run by TCRdb on the 5' RACE reads, gives a single entry per CDR3 protein. Of 210,000 or so distinct CDR3 sequences in the sample, 15% were seen once. These records were also assigned to another study, of T cells expressing NK-cell markers. That investigation notes: Sorted CD3+CD56-NKG2C+, CD3+CD56+NKG2C- and CD3+CD56+NKG2C+ T cells were the source of the TCR beta repertoires. Out of eight donors sequenced, seven tested HCMV-seropositive and the remaining one seronegative. The study found these clonotypes also leading the CD3+CD56-NKG2C+ fraction in four donors.

This receptor was identified in a woman aged 18-29 years in good health. This rearrangement joins TRBV12-3 or TRBV12-4 to TRBJ2-4; no clear D. Sequencing was performed on CD8+ T cells sorted from blood. This CDR3 reads CASSPGPDILAKNIQYF. Written as DNA, the CDR3 is TGTGCCAGCAGTCCAGGCCCCGATATTCTAGCCAAAAACATTCAGTACTTC.